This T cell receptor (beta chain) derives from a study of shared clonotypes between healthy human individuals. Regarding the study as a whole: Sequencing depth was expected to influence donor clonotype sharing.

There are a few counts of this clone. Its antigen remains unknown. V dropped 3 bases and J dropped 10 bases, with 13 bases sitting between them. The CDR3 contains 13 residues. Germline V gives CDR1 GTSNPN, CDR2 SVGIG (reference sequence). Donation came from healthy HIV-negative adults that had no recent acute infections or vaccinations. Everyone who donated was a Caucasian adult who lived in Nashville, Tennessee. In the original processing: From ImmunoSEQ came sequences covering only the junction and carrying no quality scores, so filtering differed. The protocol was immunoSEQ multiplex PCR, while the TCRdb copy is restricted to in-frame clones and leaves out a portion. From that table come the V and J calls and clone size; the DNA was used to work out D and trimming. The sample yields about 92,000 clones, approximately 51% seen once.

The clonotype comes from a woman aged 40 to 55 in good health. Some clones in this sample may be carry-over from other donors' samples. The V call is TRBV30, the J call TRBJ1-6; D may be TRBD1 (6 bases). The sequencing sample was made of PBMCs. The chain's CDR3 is CAWRGGGQSPLHF. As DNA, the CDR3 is TGTGCCTGGAGGGGCGGGGGGCAGTCACCCCTCCACTTT.